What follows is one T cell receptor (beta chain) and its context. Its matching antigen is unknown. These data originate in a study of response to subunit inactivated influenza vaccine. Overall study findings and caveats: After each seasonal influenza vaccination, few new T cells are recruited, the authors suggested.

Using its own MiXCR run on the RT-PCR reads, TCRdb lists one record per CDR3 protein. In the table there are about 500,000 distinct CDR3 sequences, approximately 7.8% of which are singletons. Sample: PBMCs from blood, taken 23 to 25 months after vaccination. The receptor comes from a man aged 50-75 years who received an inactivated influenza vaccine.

The CDR3 DNA reads TGCGCCAGCAGCTTGGAGGCCAGGGCGGGCGAGCAGTACTTC. It encodes CASSLEARAGEQYF. This rearrangement joins TRBV5-1 to TRBJ2-7, with D perhaps assigned TRBD1 or TRBD2 (5 bases each). CDR1 is SGHRS, CDR2 YFSETQ, per germline. The CDR3 is 14 amino acids. Trimming took off 0 bases at V and 6 bases at J, with 13 bases between the two ends.